These 2 T cell receptor beta chains were sequenced from one sample in a study of blood T cell repertoires in COVID-19. Method: immunoSEQ multiplex PCR; TCRdb's copy keeps in-frame clones and lacks some. Among 25,000 to 30,000 clones, about 80% were seen once, and the ten largest hold about 49%. Sequencing used peripheral blood. The receptor set was obtained from a woman aged 65 to 85 with acute or convalescent COVID-19.

The CDR3 DNA follows: TGTGCCAGCAGCTTAACGTCAGGGTATAATTCACCCCTCCACTTT. This encodes CASSLTSGYNSPLHF. This chain connects TRBV7-3 to TRBJ1-6; tentatively, D is TRBD1 (5 bases). Trimming took off 0 bases at V and 4 bases at J, with 7 bases between the two ends. The CDR3 loop spans 15 amino acids. Germline V lookup: CDR1 SGHTA, CDR2 FQGTGA. The full variable domain, in which reference TRBV7-3 and TRBJ1-6 provide the parts outside the CDR3, is GAGVSQTPSNKVTEKGKYVELRCDPISGHTALYWYRQSLGQGPEFLIYFQGTGAADDSGLPNDRFFAVRPEGSVSTLKIQRTERGDSAVYLCASSLTSGYNSPLHFGNGTRLTVT.

The chain combines TRBV12-3 or TRBV12-4 with TRBJ1-5, with D uncertain. The CDR3 is made up of 13 amino acids. V was trimmed by 4 bases and J by 3 bases, leaving 7 bases between them. CDR3 DNA sequence: TGTGCCAGCAGTTCCGAGTACAATCAGCCCCAGCATTTT. Protein: CASSSEYNQPQHF.